This passage covers 8 T cell receptor beta chains from one sample sequenced in a study of T cell repertoires in cytomegalovirus infection. Each CDR3 protein is one row after TCRdb ran MiXCR on the reads. The sample lists approximately 97,000 distinct CDR3 sequences; 16% were seen once. The material sequenced was PBMCs. These receptors were obtained from a human donor in good health (CMV status not recorded). Some clones in this sample may be carry-over from other donors' samples.

This clonotype was seen a few times. The chain uses TRBV12-3 or TRBV12-4 and TRBJ1-1; a possible D gene is TRBD1 (6 bases). The CDR3 extends over 13 amino acids. Deletions cut 8 bases from V and 5 bases from J, with 15 bases between. CDR3 sequence: CASDKNRETEAFF. DNA for the CDR3: TGTGCCAGCGATAAAAACAGGGAGACTGAAGCTTTCTTT.

This clonotype turned up a few times. The V gene is TRBV20-1, the J gene TRBJ2-1; tentative D call: TRBD2 (6 bases). This CDR3 contains 15 residues. In germline, CDR1 is DFQATT, CDR2 SNEGSKA (reference sequence). V gave up 0 bases and J gave up 2 bases, with 11 bases separating them. CDR3 protein: CSARDSGYTYNEQFF. The CDR3 DNA reads TGCAGTGCTAGAGATAGCGGCTACACCTACAATGAGCAGTTCTTC.

This chain joins TRBV28 and TRBJ1-5; the D gene is possibly TRBD1 (6 bases). V shed 5 bases and J shed 5 bases, with 16 bases lying between them. The CDR3 runs to 15 residues. In germline, CDR1 is MDHEN, CDR2 SYDVKM. The CDR3 reads CASSGGHNRDQPQHF. CDR3 coding DNA: TGTGCCAGCAGTGGGGGACATAACCGGGATCAGCCCCAGCATTTT. The full variable domain, with the rest looked up from reference TRBV28 and TRBJ1-5, is DVKVTQSSRYLVKRTGEKVFLECVQDMDHENMFWYRQDPGLGLRLIYFSYDVKMKEKGDIPEGYSVSREKKERFSLILESASTNQTSMYLCASSGGHNRDQPQHFGDGTRLSIL.

This clonotype was counted ten times or more. At one end, the junction sequence differs from germline, possibly due to a read error. The chain combines TRBV7-6 with TRBJ2-3; D perhaps matches TRBD2 (7 bases). CDR3 size: 17 residues. The germline V gene encodes CDR1 SGHVS and CDR2 FNYEAQ. Written as DNA, the CDR3 is TGTGCCAGCAGCCTAGCAGCCGGGGGGCCTTACACAGATACGCAGTATTTT. Translated, it gives CASSLAAGGPYTDTQYF.

To note about this clonotype: This may be a read error, as it is one base from a much larger clone. The chain links TRBV12-3 or TRBV12-4 to TRBJ2-7, with D perhaps matching TRBD1 (5 bases). The CDR3 has 15 residues. Written as DNA, the CDR3 is TGTGCCAGCAGTTTATCGTGGGAAGGGGCCTACGCGCAGTACTTC. Residues: CASSLSWEGAYAQYF.

About this clonotype itself: A clone one base away is much larger, so this may be a read error. This sequence joins TRBV7-9 and TRBJ1-2, with a tentative D call TRBD1 (5 bases). Germline lookup yields CDR1 SEHNR and CDR2 FQNEAQ (reference sequence). The CDR3 covers 15 residues. CDR3 sequence: CACRNAQAIDYGYTF. CDR3 coding DNA: TGTGCCTGCAGAAACGCACAGGCGATTGACTATGGCTACACCTTC.

In this sample, this clonotype is medium-sized. The chain combines TRBV12-3 or TRBV12-4 with TRBJ2-4; 7 nucleotides align to TRBD1. V shed 6 bases, J shed 7 bases, and the junction held 9 bases outside the gene matches. The CDR3 contains 14 residues. This CDR3 is CASSETGPGNIQYF. The CDR3 nucleotides are TGTGCCAGCAGCGAGACAGGGCCAGGGAACATTCAGTACTTC.

In its sample, this clonotype was seen many times. The chain employs TRBV4-3 and TRBJ1-5; D may be TRBD1 (5 bases). This CDR3 is built from 15 residues. Trimming shortened V by 0 bases and J by 6 bases, and 12 bases separated the two germline ends. Germline V gene data show CDR1 as LGHNA and CDR2 as YSLEER. The CDR3 sequence: CASSQEWGSGQPQHF. The DNA for the CDR3 is TGCGCCAGCAGCCAAGAGTGGGGGTCCGGTCAGCCCCAGCATTTT.